Listed below are T cell receptor beta chains from one sample, sequenced in a study of T cell responses to AZD1222 COVID-19 vaccine. Sequencing was performed with immunoSEQ multiplex PCR; in TCRdb, only in-frame clones are kept and a portion is missing. Of some 130,000 clones in the sample, 85% to 90% were seen once. The specimen comprised peripheral blood, sampled on day 0 of AZD1222 vaccination. Receptors originate from an adult in good health. Both conserved end residues are part of each CDR3. D genes are given only for firm matches. Size is stated for part of the rows, as once, few or many counts, or as a class when the clone is expanded.

CDR3 protein,CDR3 DNA,J gene,V gene,clone size,D gene
CATGGWAGNQPQHF,TGCGCCACCGGAGGATGGGCGGGCAATCAGCCCCAGCATTTT,TRBJ1-5,TRBV10-2,NA,NA
CASSFQSSSTDTQYF,TGTGCCAGCAGTTTCCAGTCCAGTAGCACAGATACGCAGTATTTT,TRBJ2-3,TRBV6-5,NA,NA
CASRGQGLNTDTQYF,TGCGCCAGCAGGGGTCAGGGACTCAACACAGATACGCAGTATTTT,TRBJ2-3,TRBV10-2,few,NA
CASSLGRLAGNSYEQYF,TGTGCCAGCAGCTTAGGGAGACTAGCGGGGAACTCCTACGAGCAGTACTTC,TRBJ2-7,TRBV11-2,NA,TRBD2
CSVGDRSGYEQYF,TGCAGCGTTGGTGATCGGAGCGGCTACGAGCAGTACTTC,TRBJ2-7,TRBV29-1,NA,NA
CASSPDAGFRTEAFF,TGTGCCAGCAGCCCGGATGCAGGGTTTCGCACTGAAGCTTTCTTT,TRBJ1-1,TRBV3-1/TRBV3-2,NA,NA
CASRRTGGVPNEKLFF,TGCGCCAGCAGGCGGACAGGGGGCGTCCCCAATGAAAAACTGTTTTTT,TRBJ1-4,TRBV5-1,NA,TRBD1
CASSVEGGPGRGEQYF,TGTGCCAGCAGCGTAGAGGGAGGCCCGGGTCGGGGGGAGCAGTACTTC,TRBJ2-7,TRBV9,NA,NA
CASSLTRTDTQYF,TGTGCCAGCAGTTTAACGCGCACAGATACGCAGTATTTT,TRBJ2-3,TRBV27,once,NA
CSVEGQGMSYGYTF,TGCAGCGTTGAGGGACAGGGGATGAGCTATGGCTACACCTTC,TRBJ1-2,TRBV29-1,NA,TRBD1
CASSPGRPVAYNSPLHF,TGTGCCAGCAGCCCCGGTCGGCCAGTCGCCTATAATTCACCCCTCCACTTT,TRBJ1-6,TRBV4-2,NA,NA
CASSSGLAGGREQYF,TGTGCCAGCAGCTCGGGACTAGCGGGGGGGCGCGAGCAGTACTTC,TRBJ2-7,TRBV7-2,NA,TRBD2
CATSDNWSGTQETQYF,TGTGCCACCAGTGATAACTGGTCGGGGACGCAAGAGACCCAGTACTTC,TRBJ2-5,TRBV24-1,NA,NA
CASLGGGYNSPLHF,TGTGCCAGCTTAGGGGGGGGATATAATTCACCCCTCCACTTT,TRBJ1-6,TRBV6-6,NA,NA
CAWGTSSNQPQHF,TGTGCCTGGGGGACTTCTAGCAATCAGCCCCAGCATTTT,TRBJ1-5,TRBV30,NA,NA
CASSMGQYQETQYF,TGTGCCAGTAGTATGGGGCAGTACCAAGAGACCCAGTACTTC,TRBJ2-5,TRBV19,NA,NA
CASSFLRVGTEAFF,TGTGCCAGCAGCTTTCTGAGGGTAGGGACTGAAGCTTTCTTT,TRBJ1-1,TRBV11-2,NA,NA
CASSSSPTGRTEAFF,TGTGCCAGCAGTTCCAGCCCGACAGGTCGAACTGAAGCTTTCTTT,TRBJ1-1,TRBV27,NA,NA
CASSPVTGAKQTSYEQYF,TGTGCCAGCAGCCCCGTAACAGGGGCCAAACAGACGAGCTACGAGCAGTACTTC,TRBJ2-7,TRBV7-6,NA,TRBD1
CSGWDNEAFF,TGCAGCGGGTGGGACAATGAAGCTTTCTTT,TRBJ1-1,TRBV29-1,few,NA
CASSLADRNYGYTF,TGTGCCAGCAGCTTGGCTGACAGGAACTATGGCTACACCTTC,TRBJ1-2,TRBV5-4,NA,NA
CASSLYVGGTEIFGSSYEQYF,TGCGCCAGCAGCCTCTACGTGGGAGGGACCGAAATCTTCGGAAGTTCCTACGAGCAGTACTTC,TRBJ2-7,TRBV4-1,NA,TRBD2
CASSPRGAETQYF,TGTGCCAGCAGTCCTCGGGGGGCAGAGACCCAGTACTTC,TRBJ2-5,TRBV27,few,NA
CASSESALMAQYF,TGTGCCAGCAGTGAATCGGCCTTAATGGCGCAGTATTTT,TRBJ2-3,TRBV25-1,NA,NA
CASSLADNQPQHF,TGTGCCAGCAGCTTGGCAGATAATCAGCCCCAGCATTTT,TRBJ1-5,TRBV7-8,NA,NA
CASSPPKAGTANSGNTIYF,TGTGCCAGCTCACCTCCTAAGGCCGGGACAGCGAACTCTGGAAACACCATATATTTT,TRBJ1-3,TRBV18,NA,TRBD1
CASRGQGVGANEKLFF,TGTGCCAGTAGAGGACAGGGGGTTGGGGCTAATGAAAAACTGTTTTTT,TRBJ1-4,TRBV19,NA,TRBD1
CATSRIKTQNTGELFF,TGTGCCACCAGCAGAATCAAAACACAGAACACCGGGGAGCTGTTTTTT,TRBJ2-2,TRBV15,NA,NA
CASWVRSNYGYTF,TGTGCCAGCTGGGTGAGGAGTAACTATGGCTACACCTTC,TRBJ1-2,TRBV12-3/TRBV12-4,NA,NA
CASCLKIQGFDQPQHF,TGTGCCAGCTGCCTTAAAATACAGGGATTTGATCAGCCCCAGCATTTT,TRBJ1-5,TRBV2,NA,NA
CASRPDRPQRGKLFF,TGTGCCAGCAGACCTGACAGGCCCCAAAGGGGAAAACTGTTTTTT,TRBJ1-4,TRBV27,NA,NA
CASQGWQGADTQYF,TGTGCCAGCCAGGGGTGGCAAGGGGCAGATACGCAGTATTTT,TRBJ2-3,TRBV7-9,NA,NA
CASRLDRAVDTEAFF,TGTGCCAGTAGATTGGACAGGGCGGTGGACACTGAAGCTTTCTTT,TRBJ1-1,TRBV19,NA,TRBD1
CASSPLRGISYNEQFF,TGCGCCAGCAGCCCACTCAGGGGAATCTCCTACAATGAGCAGTTCTTC,TRBJ2-1,TRBV5-1,once,NA
CASSERDRGLWSNQPQHF,TGTGCCAGCAGTGAACGGGACAGGGGCTTATGGAGCAATCAGCCCCAGCATTTT,TRBJ1-5,TRBV28,NA,TRBD1
CATSRSDRPNEKLFF,TGTGCCACCAGCAGGTCGGACAGACCTAATGAAAAACTGTTTTTT,TRBJ1-4,TRBV15,NA,NA
CASSIVGLLRGTEAFF,TGTGCCAGTAGTATAGTAGGCCTCCTCAGGGGGACTGAAGCTTTCTTT,TRBJ1-1,TRBV19,NA,TRBD1
CTSSQDRREGQGSYEQYF,TGCACCAGCAGCCAAGATCGGCGGGAGGGCCAGGGATCCTACGAGCAGTACTTC,TRBJ2-7,TRBV1,NA,NA
CASSPFGTNEKLFF,TGTGCCAGCAGCCCCTTCGGTACTAATGAAAAACTGTTTTTT,TRBJ1-4,TRBV5-5,NA,NA
CASSHQGQGSEAFF,TGTGCCAGCAGCCACCAGGGACAGGGGAGTGAAGCTTTCTTT,TRBJ1-1,TRBV3-1/TRBV3-2,once,TRBD1
CASSRSGGAETQYF,TGTGCCAGCAGCCGAAGCGGGGGGGCTGAGACCCAGTACTTC,TRBJ2-5,TRBV7-3,NA,TRBD2
CAWSDLPTVNTEAFF,TGTGCCTGGAGTGATCTCCCTACAGTGAACACTGAAGCTTTCTTT,TRBJ1-1,TRBV30,NA,NA
CASSYPTGGVRLLNTEAFF,TGTGCCAGCAGTTACCCTACAGGGGGCGTTCGATTGTTAAACACTGAAGCTTTCTTT,TRBJ1-1,TRBV6-2/TRBV6-3,NA,TRBD1
CASSETGGNRELFF,TGTGCCAGCAGCGAGACAGGAGGGAACCGGGAGCTGTTTTTT,TRBJ2-2,TRBV5-6,few,NA
CASSPLLGSSYGYTF,TGCGCCAGCAGTCCACTTTTGGGGTCTTCCTATGGCTACACCTTC,TRBJ1-2,TRBV10-2,NA,NA
CASSLRGNTGELFF,TGTGCCAGCAGCTTGCGAGGGAACACCGGGGAGCTGTTTTTT,TRBJ2-2,TRBV5-5,NA,NA
CASSGLGTGELFF,TGTGCCAGCAGCGGACTAGGGACCGGGGAGCTGTTTTTT,TRBJ2-2,TRBV9,NA,NA
CASGLDSAHFF,TGTGCTAGTGGTTTGGACTCGGCGCATTTCTTT,TRBJ1-1,TRBV12-5,NA,NA
CASSPKTALPYNEQFF,TGCGCCAGCAGCCCAAAGACAGCGTTACCCTACAATGAGCAGTTCTTC,TRBJ2-1,TRBV5-1,NA,NA
CASSFGMNTEAFF,TGTGCCAGCAGCTTCGGGATGAACACTGAAGCTTTCTTT,TRBJ1-1,TRBV7-6,NA,NA